The present T cell receptor (beta chain) was sequenced within a study of shared clonotypes between healthy human individuals. Overall study: Researchers assigned three CD4 naive, three CD4 memory, two CD8 naive and one CD8 memory plate to each donor.

The CDR3 has 17 amino acids. Germline-derived CDR1 and CDR2 are SEHNR and FQNEAQ (reference sequence). The germline V and J ends were trimmed by 3 bases and 2 bases, with 16 bases remaining between them. Cells designated naive CD8 were CD45RO-negative and were positively selected for CCR7, with terminally differentiated effector memory CD45RA+ cells excluded. Among the donors, all were Caucasian adults who lived in Nashville, Tennessee. Study conclusions and caveats: The study sampled only blood, and tissue repertoires likely differ.

This clone came up a few times. Its specificity is not known. Sorted-subset replicate PCRs used around 200 ng DNA, tens of thousands of T cell genomes. Only in-frame clones appear in the TCRdb table, and some are missing; sequencing was by immunoSEQ multiplex PCR. The repertoire holds about 600,000 clones, roughly 98% seen once, with more than 0.3% in the top ten. This sequence joins TRBV7-9 and TRBJ1-4, with D maybe TRBD1 (5 bases). Sequencing was done on a sample of naive CD8+ T cells sorted from blood. This receptor was identified in a man aged 25 to 40 in good health. The CDR3 protein is CASSFGTAGLTNEKLFF. The CDR3 DNA reads TGTGCCAGCAGCTTTGGCACCGCAGGGTTGACTAATGAAAAACTGTTTTTT.